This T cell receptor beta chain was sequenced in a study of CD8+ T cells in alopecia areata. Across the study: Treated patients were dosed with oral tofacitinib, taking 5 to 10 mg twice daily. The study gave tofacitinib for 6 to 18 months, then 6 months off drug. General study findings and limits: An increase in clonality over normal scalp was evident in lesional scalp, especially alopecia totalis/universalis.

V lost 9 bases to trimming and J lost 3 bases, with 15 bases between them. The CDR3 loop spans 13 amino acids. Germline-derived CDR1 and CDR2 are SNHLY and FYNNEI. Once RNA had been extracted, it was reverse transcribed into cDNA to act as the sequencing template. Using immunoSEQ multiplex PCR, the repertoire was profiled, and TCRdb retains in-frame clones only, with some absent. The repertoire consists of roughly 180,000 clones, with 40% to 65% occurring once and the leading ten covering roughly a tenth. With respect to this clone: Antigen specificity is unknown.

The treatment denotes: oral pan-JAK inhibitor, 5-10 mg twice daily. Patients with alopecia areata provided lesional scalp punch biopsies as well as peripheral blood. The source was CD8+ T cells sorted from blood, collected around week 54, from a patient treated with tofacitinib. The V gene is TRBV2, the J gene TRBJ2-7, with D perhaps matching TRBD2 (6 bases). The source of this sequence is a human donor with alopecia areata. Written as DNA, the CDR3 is TGTGCCAGTCGAGGGACTGCTATCTACGAGCAGTACTTC. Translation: CASRGTAIYEQYF.